The 32 T cell receptor beta chains in this list originate from one sample, sequenced in a study of shared clonotypes between healthy human individuals. Here immunoSEQ multiplex PCR was the method, and the copy in TCRdb shows in-frame clones only, minus some. The table records over a million clones, approximately 80% of them present only once. The sequencing input was memory CD4+ T cells from PBMCs. Noted subset: CD45RA-negative fraction. Source of these receptors: a man aged 18 to 29 in good health. Some clones in this sample may be carry-over from other donors' samples.

The rearrangement links TRBV28 to TRBJ1-2; D uncertain. The CDR3 is made up of 16 amino acids. Trimming pared 6 bases from V and 8 bases from J, leaving 25 bases between. CDR1 and CDR2 (germline): MDHEN, SYDVKM. The chain's CDR3 is CASSPLLAANIGGYTF. DNA of the CDR3: TGTGCCAGCAGCCCCCTTCTCGCAGCGAATATTGGAGGCTACACCTTC.

This clone was observed a handful of times. Other DNA sequences within the sample encode an identical CDR3. The chain is built from TRBV11-1 and TRBJ2-6; unclear D gene. Germline CDR1 reads SGHAT; CDR2 reads FQDESV (reference sequence). This CDR3 has 15 amino acids. V was pared by 5 bases and J by 4 bases, with 12 bases between. The CDR3 DNA follows: TGTGCCAGCAGCCAAATGGGTACGGGGGCCAACGTCCTGACTTTC. Translation gives CASSQMGTGANVLTF.

The chain recombines TRBV28 with TRBJ1-5; 8 nucleotides align to TRBD1. CDR1 is MDHEN and CDR2 is SYDVKM in the germline V gene. The CDR3 sequence is 18 residues long. The V and J ends lost 2 bases and 1 base, in that order; junction bases with no gene match: 10. The CDR3 nucleotides are TGTGCCAGCAGTTTAGGAATCAGGGGGCGCGGGAGCAATCAGCCCCAGCATTTT. It is translated as CASSLGIRGRGSNQPQHF.

This chain joins TRBV7-9 and TRBJ1-2; D gene unclear. The CDR3 has 11 residues. Trimming cost V 4 bases and J 7 bases, with 7 bases left between them. The V gene's germline CDR1 is SEHNR and CDR2 FQNEAQ (reference sequence). CDR3 residues: CASSSEGGYTF. In nucleotides, the CDR3 is TGTGCCAGCAGCTCGGAAGGTGGCTACACCTTC.

V is TRBV30 and J is TRBJ1-1; possible D gene TRBD1, 5 bases. Trimming left V 1 base short and J 4 bases short, with 19 bases between. Germline-derived CDR1 and CDR2 are GTSNPN and SVGIG (reference sequence). The CDR3 consists of 16 residues. The CDR3 protein is CAWSAAIGGRVTEAFF. The CDR3 DNA sequence: TGTGCCTGGAGTGCCGCCATTGGGGGAAGGGTCACTGAAGCTTTCTTT.

The chain couples TRBV7-2 to TRBJ2-7; 14 nucleotides line up with TRBD2. This CDR3 contains 18 residues. Trimming took 4 bases from V and 5 from J; bases not matched to a gene: 13. The V gene's germline CDR1 is SGHTA and CDR2 FQGNSA. In nucleotides, the CDR3 is TGTGCCAGCAGCTCCGGGACTAGCGGGAGAGGGTTTCGCAACGAGCAGTACTTC. Protein product: CASSSGTSGRGFRNEQYF.

The rearrangement uses TRBV7-7 and TRBJ2-7, with D unclear. CDR3 length equals 15 residues. Germline V gene data show CDR1 as SSHAT and CDR2 as FNYEAQ (reference sequence). V was clipped by 5 bases and J by 9 bases, with 23 bases between them. The chain's CDR3 is CASSPQVFPTSRQYF. In nucleotides, the CDR3 is TGTGCCAGCAGCCCGCAGGTTTTCCCAACTTCTCGGCAGTACTTC. Drawing the rest from reference TRBV7-7 and TRBJ2-7, the complete variable domain is GAGVSQSPRYKVTKRGQDVTLRCDPISSHATLYWYQQALGQGPEFLTYFNYEAQPDKSGLPSDRFSAERPEGSISTLTIQRTEQRDSAMYRCASSPQVFPTSRQYFGPGTRLTVT.

J is TRBJ2-1 and V is TRBV7-3, with 10 bases identical to TRBD2. The germline CDR1 and CDR2 sequences are SGHTA and FQGTGA. The length of the CDR3 is 15 residues. The ends lost 3 bases at V and 6 bases at J; junction bases unmatched: 5. The CDR3 DNA is TGTGCCAGCAGCTTTTGGACTAGCGGAGTCAATGAGCAGTTCTTC. It codes for CASSFWTSGVNEQFF.

The rearrangement joins TRBV2 to TRBJ1-1; 8 positions agree with TRBD1. There are 14 residues in the CDR3. J lost 3 bases, V lost 6 bases, and 6 bases had no gene match. Germline CDR1 and CDR2: SNHLY and FYNNEI. The DNA for the CDR3 is TGTGCCAGCAGCTACAGGGGGTTGGACACTGAAGCTTTCTTT. Translating gives CASSYRGLDTEAFF.

The V call is TRBV9, the J call TRBJ1-1, with 8 bases identical to TRBD1. Germline V gene sequence: CDR1 SGDLS, CDR2 YYNGEE. CDR3 length equals 15 residues. With 3 bases clipped from V and 2 bases from J, the junction kept 6 bases outside the gene matches. The CDR3 DNA sequence: TGTGCCAGCAGCGCAGGGGGCTGGAAAAACACTGAAGCTTTCTTT. It specifies CASSAGGWKNTEAFF.

There are a few counts of this clone. The chain employs TRBV11-1 and TRBJ2-3; D is ambiguous. CDR3 length equals 16 residues. Deletions cut 3 bases from V and 8 bases from J, with 21 bases between. Germline CDR1 reads SGHAT; CDR2 reads FQDESV (reference sequence). The CDR3 coding sequence is TGTGCCAGCAGCTTTACCAAGCAAGCCTCGGTGGGTACGCAGTATTTT. This translates into CASSFTKQASVGTQYF.

The CDR3 DNA follows: TGTGCCATCGCAGTTGGACAAGGTGGCTACACCTTC. Encoded protein: CAIAVGQGGYTF. The rearrangement links TRBV10-3 to TRBJ1-2, with TRBD1 as a possible D gene (5 bases). The germline gives CDR1 ENHRY, CDR2 SYGVKD. The germline V and J ends were trimmed by 8 bases and 7 bases, with 14 bases remaining between them. This CDR3 comprises 12 residues.

V and J are TRBV7-2 and TRBJ2-7; D gene ambiguous. The germline V gene encodes CDR1 SGHTA and CDR2 FQGNSA. The CDR3 covers 13 residues. The V end lost 1 base, the J end lost 7 bases, and 11 bases lay between the germline ends. For the CDR3, the DNA is TGTGCCAGCAGCTTAGTAGCCTCTCGGGAGCAGTACTTC. The encoded protein is CASSLVASREQYF.

The chain has TRBV19 and TRBJ1-4; a weak D match, TRBD1 (6 bases). CDR3 length: 21 residues. CDR1 is LNHDA and CDR2 is SQIVND in the germline V gene (reference sequence). Deletions cut 3 bases from V and 0 bases from J, with 26 bases between. The CDR3 coding sequence is TGTGCCAGTAGTATGAGGTTAACAGGGCGAGGGGCATCTGCAACTAATGAAAAACTGTTTTTT. It encodes CASSMRLTGRGASATNEKLFF.

This clone was observed once. V usage is TRBV6-1 and J usage is TRBJ1-1; tentatively, D is TRBD1 (5 bases). This CDR3 is built from 15 residues. Germline values: CDR1 MNHNS, CDR2 SASEGT. Trimming took off 2 bases at V and 6 bases at J, with 16 bases between the two ends. CDR3 nucleotides: TGTGCCAGCAGTGAAAATGGGCAGGGTCGGGCTGAAGCTTTCTTT. It is translated as CASSENGQGRAEAFF.

J is TRBJ2-7 and V is TRBV7-9; possibly TRBD1 or TRBD2 for D (5 bases each). Trimming shortened V by 2 bases and J by 7 bases, and 15 bases separated the two germline ends. There are 14 residues in the CDR3. Germline loops: CDR1 SEHNR, CDR2 FQNEAQ (reference sequence). CDR3 DNA: TGTGCCAGCAGCTTAAGCCGGGACCGCTCGGAGCAGTACTTC. It codes for CASSLSRDRSEQYF.

CDR3 residues: CASSDASGSYEQYF. CDR3 DNA: TGCGCCAGCAGTGACGCTAGCGGGTCCTACGAGCAGTACTTC. The gene calls are TRBV5-1 and TRBJ2-7; 8 nucleotides line up with TRBD2. The V and J ends lost 5 bases and 1 base, in that order; junction bases with no gene match: 5. The germline gives CDR1 SGHRS, CDR2 YFSETQ. This CDR3 region has 14 residues.

This rearrangement joins TRBV6-1 to TRBJ2-7; the D gene could be TRBD1 or TRBD2 (5 bases each). Trimming took off 2 bases at V and 1 base at J, with 9 bases between the two ends. The CDR3 is made up of 14 amino acids. CDR1 MNHNS and CDR2 SASEGT come from the germline V gene. This CDR3 reads CASSEHGGSYEQYF. As DNA, the CDR3 is TGTGCCAGCAGTGAACATGGGGGATCCTACGAGCAGTACTTC.

The chain recombines TRBV7-2 with TRBJ2-1; D unclear. With 1 base removed from V and 4 bases from J, the gap between germline ends came to 23 bases. This CDR3 has 19 amino acids. Per the germline V gene, CDR1 is SGHTA and CDR2 is FQGNSA. DNA for the CDR3: TGTGCCAGCAGCTTAGATAGATCCAGGCGTAAACACGTGTACAATGAGCAGTTCTTC. It specifies CASSLDRSRRKHVYNEQFF.

The chain links TRBV6-5 to TRBJ2-1, with TRBD2 matching over 10 bases. The V gene end was trimmed by 6 bases and the J gene end by 7 bases; junction bases not matched to a gene: 3. Germline values: CDR1 MNHEY, CDR2 SVGAGI. The CDR3 has 13 amino acids. Here the CDR3 reads CASRGTSVNEQFF. CDR3 sequence (DNA): TGTGCCAGCAGGGGGACTAGCGTTAATGAGCAGTTCTTC.

The chain combines TRBV7-2 with TRBJ2-7, with D perhaps being TRBD1 or TRBD2 (5 bases each). This CDR3 comprises 12 residues. Germline CDR1 reads SGHTA; CDR2 reads FQGNSA. V shed 8 bases and J shed 3 bases, with 11 bases lying between them. Here the CDR3 reads CASGGPYYEQYF. The CDR3 DNA is TGTGCCAGCGGGGGACCCTACTACGAGCAGTACTTC.

V and J are TRBV14 and TRBJ1-1; unclear D gene. CDR1 is SGHDN and CDR2 is FVKESK in the germline V gene. This CDR3 is 11 amino acids long. The DNA for the CDR3 is TGTCAAACTGGGGAGAACACTGAAGCTTTCTTT. It yields the protein CQTGENTEAFF.

Ten or more counts support this clone. The chain links TRBV7-2 to TRBJ2-7, with TRBD1 matching over 9 bases. Germline loops: CDR1 SGHTA, CDR2 FQGNSA. V lost 4 bases, J lost 3 bases, and 4 bases stayed unmatched. CDR3 size: 14 residues. Written as DNA, the CDR3 is TGTGCCAGCAGCTCCCAGACAGGGGGCTACGAGCAGTACTTC. It yields the protein CASSSQTGGYEQYF.

The chain employs TRBV6-5 and TRBJ2-5, with a possible D match to TRBD2 (5 bases). The V gene's germline CDR1 is MNHEY and CDR2 SVGAGI. The CDR3 is 15 amino acids. V was clipped by 5 bases and J by 3 bases, with 16 bases between them. The CDR3 region is CASSAFLRGKETQYF. The CDR3 region has the DNA TGTGCCAGCAGTGCTTTTCTTCGGGGAAAAGAGACCCAGTACTTC.

V gene TRBV27 combines with J gene TRBJ1-1; D ambiguous. From germline, CDR1 is MNHEY and CDR2 SMNVEV (reference sequence). Trimming shortened V by 6 bases and J by 5 bases, and 13 bases separated the two germline ends. CDR3 size: 13 residues. In nucleotides, the CDR3 is TGTGCCAGCAGCCCGAATATACTTACTGAAGCTTTCTTT. As protein: CASSPNILTEAFF.

The chain carries TRBV30 and TRBJ2-1; 7 bases line up with TRBD2. Trimming cost V 2 bases and J 13 bases; bases outside gene matches: 5. The CDR3 consists of 11 residues. Per the germline V gene, CDR1 is GTSNPN and CDR2 is SVGIG (reference sequence). The CDR3 DNA reads TGTGCCTGGAGTCACGCGGGAGACCAGTTCTTC. Its translation is CAWSHAGDQFF.

The chain links TRBV6-5 to TRBJ1-5; 7 bases align to TRBD1. Unmatched junction bases numbered 3, after V lost 6 bases and J lost 7 bases. CDR3 length: 12 amino acids. From germline, CDR1 is MNHEY and CDR2 SVGAGI. CDR3 sequence reads: CASRTGEQPQHF. For the CDR3, the DNA is TGTGCCAGCAGAACAGGGGAACAGCCCCAGCATTTT.

The rearrangement joins TRBV25-1 to TRBJ2-3, with D hard to call. There are 12 residues in the CDR3. Trimming took off 5 bases at V and 1 base at J, with 4 bases between the two ends. Germline CDR1 and CDR2: MGHDK and SYGVNS. CDR3 DNA: TGTGCCAGCAGTAGACGCACAGATACGCAGTATTTT. Residues: CASSRRTDTQYF. The full variable domain, with the rest looked up from reference TRBV25-1 and TRBJ2-3, is EADIYQTPRYLVIGTGKKITLECSQTMGHDKMYWYQQDPGMELHLIHYSYGVNSTEKGDLSSESTVSRIRTEHFPLTLESARPSHTSQYLCASSRRTDTQYFGPGTRLTVL.

The chain uses TRBV11-2 and TRBJ1-4; no definite D call. With 5 bases removed from V and 6 bases from J, the gap between germline ends came to 16 bases. This CDR3 region has 15 residues. CDR1 SGHAT and CDR2 FQNNGV come from the germline V gene. CDR3 nucleotide sequence: TGTGCCAGCAGCCACGCTGCGGGGAGGGATGAAAAACTGTTTTTT. This sequence encodes CASSHAAGRDEKLFF.

The J gene is TRBJ2-7, the V gene TRBV5-1, with 10 bases matching TRBD1. The CDR3 has 14 residues. Trimming at V came to 4 bases and at J to 6 bases, leaving 7 bases not matched to a gene. Germline V lookup: CDR1 SGHRS, CDR2 YFSETQ. CDR3 coding DNA: TGCGCCAGCAGCCTAGACAGGGGGCACGGCGAGCAGTACTTC. Amino acids: CASSLDRGHGEQYF.

The chain is built from TRBV2 and TRBJ2-7; TRBD2 is a possible D gene (7 bases). V dropped 3 bases and J dropped 5 bases, with 14 bases sitting between them. Germline V gives CDR1 SNHLY, CDR2 FYNNEI. The CDR3 totals 14 residues. CDR3 in amino acids: CASSEGGGRDEQYF. The CDR3, as DNA: TGTGCCAGCAGTGAGGGGGGCGGGAGAGACGAGCAGTACTTC.

The chain has TRBV7-9 and TRBJ2-5, with 8 bases lining up with TRBD1. The germline V gene has CDR1 SEHNR and CDR2 FQNEAQ (reference sequence). The ends lost 4 bases at V and 2 bases at J; junction bases unmatched: 9. The CDR3 extends over 16 amino acids. Here the CDR3 reads CASSYRADRGQETQYF. In nucleotides, the CDR3 is TGTGCCAGCAGCTATCGAGCCGACAGGGGTCAAGAGACCCAGTACTTC.